Listed here is a single T cell receptor beta chain. This specimen comes from a study of chemoradiotherapy in HPV16-positive cancers. The CDR3 totals 16 residues. Trimming cost V 1 base and J 1 base, with 8 bases left between them. Germline lookup yields CDR1 LGHNA and CDR2 YNFKEQ. Sequencing used immunoSEQ multiplex PCR; TCRdb keeps in-frame clones, though not all of them. The sample yields more than 15,000 clones, roughly 73% seen once. The clonotype comes from a human donor with HPV-associated anogenital cancer. Sample collection was performed from a patient who underwent chemoradiotherapy. The chain is built from TRBV4-2 and TRBJ2-6; D not resolved. Here the CDR3 reads CASSQVRGSGANVLTF. The CDR3, as DNA: TGTGCCAGCAGCCAAGTTCGCGGTTCTGGGGCCAACGTCCTGACTTTC.